This T cell receptor (beta chain) was obtained from a study of blood T cell repertoires in COVID-19. Study-wide context: PBMCs, B-cell-depleted T cells, or T cells were the source of the cDNA or gDNA that made up the material.

This clone occurred once. Its ends do not fully match the called genes, so a read error is possible. As processed by the authors: The assay estimated nucleated cells by amplifying reference gene primers. Only in-frame clones appear in the TCRdb table, and some are missing; sequencing was by immunoSEQ multiplex PCR. V, J and clone size derive from that table, while D and trimming were established from the DNA sequence. The table lists 200,000 or so clones, about four fifths of them singletons. Germline-derived CDR1 and CDR2 are SGDLS and YYNGEE. The CDR3 is made up of 14 amino acids. Participant ages covered roughly 18 to 89 years across some 25 US areas.

The sequence derives from a man in his 60s who had recovered from COVID-19. This sequence joins TRBV9 and TRBJ1-5, with D perhaps matching TRBD1 (5 bases). The sequenced sample consisted of PBMCs or T cells enriched from blood (not recorded which). CDR3 DNA: TGTGCCAGCAGCGTAGGACAGACCAATCAGTCCCAGCATTTT. It specifies CASSVGQTNQSQHF.